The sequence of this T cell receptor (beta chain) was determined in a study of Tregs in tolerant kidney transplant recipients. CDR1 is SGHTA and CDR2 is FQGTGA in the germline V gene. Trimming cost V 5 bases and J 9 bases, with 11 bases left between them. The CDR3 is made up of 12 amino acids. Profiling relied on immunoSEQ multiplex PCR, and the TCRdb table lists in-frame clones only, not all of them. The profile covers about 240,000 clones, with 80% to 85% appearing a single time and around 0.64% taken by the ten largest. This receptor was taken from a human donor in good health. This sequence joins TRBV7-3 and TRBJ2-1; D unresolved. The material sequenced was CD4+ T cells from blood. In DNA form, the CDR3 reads TGTGCCAGCAGCCCCGGACCAAGTGAGCAGTTCTTC. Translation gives CASSPGPSEQFF.